This T cell receptor beta chain was identified in a study of cytomegalovirus exposure and HLA in healthy donors. Study-wide points: Some segments of the V type, notably TRBV6-2 and TRBV6-3, were excluded as indistinguishable.

About this clone: Its specificity is not known. Sequence at one end of the junction differs from germline and may be a read error.

Germline V gives CDR1 SGHNT, CDR2 YYREEE (reference sequence). The CDR3 loop spans 9 amino acids. Researchers ran the PCR with 60 Vbeta and 13 Jbeta primers. This table comes from immunoSEQ multiplex PCR, and its TCRdb copy is limited to in-frame clones, with some not included. The sample has approximately 150,000 clones, about 69% seen once. The sequenced sample consisted of PBMCs. The TCR comes from a human donor in good health. The chain is built from TRBV5-4 and TRBJ1-6; D is uncertain. For the CDR3, the DNA is TGCGATAAGAGGTCACCCCTCCACTTT. It translates to CDKRSPLHF. Using reference TRBV5-4 and TRBJ1-6 for the parts outside the CDR3, the full variable domain is ETGVTQSPTHLIKTRGQQVTLRCSSQSGHNTVSWYQQALGQGPQFIFQYYREEENGRGNFPPRFSGLQFPNYSSELNVNALELDDSALYLCDKRSPLHFGNGTRLTVT.